Listed below are T cell receptor beta chains from one sample, sequenced in a study of T cell repertoires in cytomegalovirus infection. TCRdb re-analysed the reads in MiXCR, keeping a single row per CDR3 protein. The data contain roughly 640,000 distinct CDR3 sequences, 20% to 25% of them singletons. Material: CD8+ T cells from PBMCs. These receptors came from a human donor in good health (CMV status not recorded). Some clones in this sample may be carry-over from other donors' samples. Both conserved end residues are part of each CDR3. The D gene is left open where the match is weak. The size field is filled for only some rows; it gives once, few, many or a size class.

clone size: few
V gene: TRBV20-1
J gene: TRBJ1-2
D gene: -
CDR3 protein: CSAWQGHGYTF
CDR3 DNA: TGCAGTGCGTGGCAGGGCCATGGCTACACCTTC

clone size: few
V gene: TRBV7-6
J gene: TRBJ2-3
D gene: TRBD2
CDR3 protein: CASRQGGLAAANTQYF
CDR3 DNA: TGTGCCAGCAGGCAAGGGGGACTAGCGGCCGCTAATACGCAGTATTTT

clone size: -
V gene: TRBV24-1
J gene: TRBJ2-5
D gene: TRBD2
CDR3 protein: CATALAGKETQYF
CDR3 DNA: TGTGCCACCGCACTAGCGGGGAAAGAGACCCAGTACTTC

clone size: many
V gene: TRBV7-6
J gene: TRBJ1-1
D gene: TRBD1
CDR3 protein: CASSLITGGQGTEAFF
CDR3 DNA: TGTGCCAGCAGCTTGATTACAGGGGGCCAGGGCACTGAAGCTTTCTTT

clone size: many
V gene: TRBV10-3
J gene: TRBJ1-5
D gene: TRBD1
CDR3 protein: CAIKSGQGGTQPQHF
CDR3 DNA: TGTGCCATCAAGTCTGGACAGGGAGGGACTCAGCCCCAGCATTTT

clone size: -
V gene: TRBV25-1
J gene: TRBJ1-2
D gene: TRBD1
CDR3 protein: CASSAGQVGYTF
CDR3 DNA: TGTGCCAGCAGTGCCGGACAGGTCGGCTACACCTTC

clone size: few
V gene: TRBV5-4
J gene: TRBJ1-1
D gene: TRBD1
CDR3 protein: CASSLGAGGSTEAFF
CDR3 DNA: TGTGCCAGCAGCTTGGGGGCAGGGGGATCGACTGAAGCTTTCTTT

clone size: many
V gene: TRBV28
J gene: TRBJ1-2
D gene: TRBD1
CDR3 protein: CASSPERDRDYGYTF
CDR3 DNA: TGTGCCAGCAGTCCTGAACGGGACAGGGACTATGGCTACACCTTC

clone size: few
V gene: TRBV4-1
J gene: TRBJ2-2
D gene: -
CDR3 protein: CASSRRTSNTGELFF
CDR3 DNA: TGCGCCAGCAGCCGGAGGACCTCAAACACCGGGGAGCTGTTTTTT

clone size: -
V gene: TRBV20-1
J gene: TRBJ1-2
D gene: -
CDR3 protein: CSAARYYGYTF
CDR3 DNA: TGCAGTGCCGCCAGATACTATGGCTACACCTTC

clone size: many
V gene: TRBV7-2
J gene: TRBJ2-5
D gene: -
CDR3 protein: CASSMGGAWYF
CDR3 DNA: TGTGCCAGCAGTATGGGGGGGGCCTGGTACTTC

clone size: few
V gene: TRBV7-6
J gene: TRBJ2-1
D gene: -
CDR3 protein: CASSGTTTSYNEQFF
CDR3 DNA: TGTGCCAGCAGCGGGACCACCACTTCCTACAATGAGCAGTTCTTC

clone size: few
V gene: TRBV28
J gene: TRBJ1-2
D gene: -
CDR3 protein: CASSSPRVDYGYTF
CDR3 DNA: TGTGCCAGCAGTTCCCCCAGGGTTGACTATGGCTACACCTTC